A single sample is the source of the 5 T cell receptor beta chains below, sequenced in a study of blood T cell repertoires in COVID-19. The data were produced by immunoSEQ multiplex PCR, yet TCRdb's version contains in-frame clones alone and is incomplete. The data contain some 75,000 clones, around 90% of them singletons. The sequenced material came from peripheral blood. The receptor source for this set is a human donor in a cohort sampled during active COVID-19.

The chain is built from TRBV2 and TRBJ1-6, with D maybe TRBD1 (5 bases). Germline CDR1 and CDR2: SNHLY and FYNNEI. The CDR3 has 13 amino acids. Trimming took 1 base from V and 14 from J, leaving 12 bases between them. The CDR3 spells CASSEVPQGTLHF. The CDR3 coding sequence is TGTGCCAGCAGTGAAGTACCGCAGGGTACCCTCCACTTT.

V is TRBV6-8 and J is TRBJ2-4, with 13 bases fitting TRBD2. From germline, CDR1 is MNHGY and CDR2 SAAAGT. The CDR3 sequence is 16 residues long. V was clipped by 7 bases and J by 8 bases; unmatched bases: 11. Here the CDR3 reads CASTPRTSGGADIQYF. CDR3 DNA: TGTGCCAGCACCCCGAGGACTAGCGGGGGAGCCGACATTCAGTACTTC.

The chain recombines TRBV5-4 with TRBJ1-1; D not resolved. The CDR3 length is 14 residues. Trimming stripped 0 bases from V and 1 base from J, with 7 bases between. Germline assignment: CDR1 SGHNT and CDR2 YYREEE (reference sequence). This chain's CDR3 is CASSLAGSNTEAFF. The DNA of the CDR3 is TGTGCCAGCAGCTTGGCCGGGTCGAACACTGAAGCTTTCTTT.

The J gene is TRBJ2-2, the V gene TRBV29-1; tentatively, D is TRBD1 (6 bases). From germline, CDR1 is SQVTM and CDR2 ANQGSEA. Trimming took 6 bases from V and 4 from J, leaving 15 bases between them. The CDR3 is 14 amino acids. CDR3 sequence: CSVRAGVGTGELFF. CDR3 nucleotides: TGCAGCGTCCGAGCAGGGGTAGGCACCGGGGAGCTGTTTTTT.

This clone was picked up one time. The J gene is TRBJ2-2, the V gene TRBV10-2; TRBD2 matches 14 bases. CDR3 length: 17 amino acids. The germline CDR1 and CDR2 sequences are WSHSY and SAAADI. V was pared by 7 bases and J by 0 bases, with 4 bases of the junction left unmatched. The CDR3 coding sequence is TGCGCCAGCACTATGACTAGCGGGGGGGCGAACACCGGGGAGCTGTTTTTT. Amino acids: CASTMTSGGANTGELFF.